These 10 T cell receptor beta chains were sequenced from one sample in a study of T cell responses to AZD1222 COVID-19 vaccine. Generated by immunoSEQ multiplex PCR, the TCRdb table keeps only in-frame clones and is missing some. The repertoire consists of more than 100,000 clones, with about nine tenths occurring once and the leading ten covering 4.5% to 5%. The source was peripheral blood, collected on day 0 of AZD1222 vaccination. All receptors derive from an adult in good health.

The rearrangement links TRBV28 to TRBJ1-1; TRBD1 aligns across 7 bases. This CDR3 region has 15 residues. Looked up from germline, CDR1 is MDHEN and CDR2 is SYDVKM. The junction had 4 bases not matched to a gene; V was cut back by 2 bases and J by 1 base. The DNA of the CDR3 is TGTGCCAGCAGTTTAAGTCCAGGGGGGAACACTGAAGCTTTCTTT. Its protein product is CASSLSPGGNTEAFF. Full variable domain (rest looked up from reference TRBV28 and TRBJ1-1): DVKVTQSSRYLVKRTGEKVFLECVQDMDHENMFWYRQDPGLGLRLIYFSYDVKMKEKGDIPEGYSVSREKKERFSLILESASTNQTSMYLCASSLSPGGNTEAFFGQGTRLTVV.

This clone appeared a single time. This rearrangement joins TRBV7-2 to TRBJ1-1, with a tentative D call TRBD1 (5 bases). The germline CDR1 and CDR2 sequences are SGHTA and FQGNSA. V lost 8 bases and J lost 1, with 8 bases in between. The CDR3 loop spans 12 amino acids. In DNA, the CDR3 is TGTGCCAGCGGGGCAGCGAACACTGAAGCTTTCTTT. It yields the protein CASGAANTEAFF. Filled out from reference TRBV7-2 and TRBJ1-1, the complete variable domain reads GAGVSQSPSNKVTEKGKDVELRCDPISGHTALYWYRQSLGQGLEFLIYFQGNSAPDKSGLPSDRFSAERTGGSVSTLTIQRTQQEDSAVYLCASGAANTEAFFGQGTRLTVV.

The chain links TRBV5-4 to TRBJ2-7; 11 nucleotides align to TRBD1. CDR1 and CDR2 (germline): SGHNT, YYREEE (reference sequence). The CDR3 totals 15 residues. V shed 2 bases and J 0 bases; nucleotides not matched to a gene: 1. In nucleotides, the CDR3 is TGTGCCAGCAGCTTAGGGACAGGGGGCTCCTACGAGCAGTACTTC. This sequence encodes CASSLGTGGSYEQYF.

The V call is TRBV10-3, the J call TRBJ1-1; 7 bases match TRBD1. Per the germline V gene, CDR1 is ENHRY and CDR2 is SYGVKD. Trimming took 5 bases from V and 5 from J; bases not matched to a gene: 8. This CDR3 has 14 amino acids. DNA of the CDR3: TGTGCCATCAGTCAGAGGGGGCCGGGGACTGAAGCTTTCTTT. Translating it yields CAISQRGPGTEAFF.

This chain connects TRBV6-2 or TRBV6-3 to TRBJ1-6, with D hard to call. V was cut by 3 bases and J by 7 bases, with 7 bases left in between. The germline V gene encodes CDR1 MNHEY and CDR2 SVGEGT. The CDR3 is 13 amino acids. This chain's CDR3 is CASSYIENSPLHF. CDR3 sequence (DNA): TGTGCCAGCAGTTATATAGAAAATTCACCCCTCCACTTT.

The chain uses TRBV5-1 and TRBJ1-6, with 7 bases matching TRBD1. V shed 4 bases, J shed 6 bases, and the junction held 4 bases outside the gene matches. The CDR3 runs to 14 residues. Looked up from germline, CDR1 is SGHRS and CDR2 is YFSETQ. The CDR3 bases are TGCGCCAGCAGCATAGACAGGGTTAATTCACCCCTCCACTTT. Translated, it gives CASSIDRVNSPLHF. The complete variable domain, with remaining parts taken from reference TRBV5-1 and TRBJ1-6, reads KAGVTQTPRYLIKTRGQQVTLSCSPISGHRSVSWYQQTPGQGLQFLFEYFSETQRNKGNFPGRFSGRQFSNSRSEMNVSTLELGDSALYLCASSIDRVNSPLHFGNGTRLTVT.

The rearrangement joins TRBV28 to TRBJ1-4; no definite D call. Trimming left V 4 bases short and J 8 bases short, with 8 bases between. Germline CDR1 is MDHEN and CDR2 is SYDVKM. CDR3 length: 12 residues. Here the CDR3 reads CASSWGSEKLFF. CDR3 coding DNA: TGTGCCAGCAGTTGGGGATCCGAAAAACTGTTTTTT.

The chain links TRBV28 to TRBJ2-1, with TRBD1 matching 7 bases. CDR1 and CDR2 from the germline V gene are MDHEN and SYDVKM. The CDR3 contains 15 residues. Trimming at V came to 6 bases and at J to 2 bases, leaving 7 bases not matched to a gene. Here the CDR3 reads CASSLIGQAYNEQFF. In nucleotides, the CDR3 is TGTGCCAGCAGCCTCATAGGACAGGCCTACAATGAGCAGTTCTTC.

This clone was observed a few times. The chain is built from TRBV28 and TRBJ2-5, with TRBD2 as a possible D gene (6 bases). The CDR3 spans 15 residues. Trimming pared 6 bases from V and 2 bases from J, leaving 16 bases between. Germline V gene sequence: CDR1 MDHEN, CDR2 SYDVKM. The CDR3 region is CASSWFGRSQETQYF. CDR3 DNA sequence: TGTGCCAGCAGCTGGTTTGGGAGGTCTCAAGAGACCCAGTACTTC.

V is TRBV7-8 and J is TRBJ1-5, with D hard to call. The CDR3 loop spans 13 amino acids. The germline V gene encodes CDR1 SGHVS and CDR2 FQNEAQ. Trimming left V 0 bases short and J 4 bases short, with 4 bases between. DNA for the CDR3: TGTGCCAGCAGCTTAGCGCAGAATCAGCCCCAGCATTTT. Translation: CASSLAQNQPQHF.